This TCR beta chain was retrieved from a study of T cells in Graves' hyperthyroidism and ophthalmopathy (dated by TCRdb to between 2018 and 2020). With respect to the entire study: Peripheral blood was sampled at the time of initial diagnosis, prior to any treatment. TCR V-J signatures able to tell the groups apart were searched for in a discovery cohort of 90 to 100 patients, of whom about 40 had Graves' ophthalmopathy and 55 to 60 had stable Graves' hyperthyroidism. Following sampling, methimazole starting at 30 mg daily was given to hyperthyroidism patients, and high-dose intravenous methylprednisolone was given to ophthalmopathy patients. In more than 5 Graves' hyperthyroidism patients, the study also compared T-cell repertoires from thyroid tissue with T-cell repertoires from blood. Prospective prediction of ophthalmopathy was tested in an independent validation cohort of some 19 hyperthyroidism patients and 15 to 17 patients who later progressed to ophthalmopathy. The roughly 100 discovery patients were randomly divided into training and test sets at a 7:3 ratio. According to the paper, TCR Vbeta CDR3 sequencing was carried out on 135 peripheral blood samples, which came from 40 to 45 ophthalmopathy, 75 to 80 hyperthyroidism and approximately 17 progressor patients. General study outcomes and caveats: A model built on a 13 V-J signature distinguished ophthalmopathy from stable hyperthyroidism, reaching about 88% sensitivity and around 81% specificity in cross-validation and 80%/75% in testing. In validation, the model predicted progression to ophthalmopathy a median of roughly 6.2 months before onset, with over 60% sensitivity and roughly 73% specificity. Most expanded thyroid clonotypes (frequency above 0.001) were also found in blood, which suggests that blood repertoires may mirror thyroid immune responses. No statistical method was used to fix the sample size in advance, and group allocation was not hidden from the investigators.

Stable Graves' hyperthyroidism was defined as the absence of progression to ophthalmopathy over 18 months of follow-up. Hyperthyroidism patients were newly diagnosed, with disease duration under 2 months, and aged 18 to 65 years. Patients with uncontrolled infections, other autoimmune diseases, pregnancy or lactation were excluded. Diagnoses were established on the basis of clinical symptoms, serum thyroxine and TRAb, thyroid ultrasound, and orbital computed tomography. PBMCs were isolated from 10 ml of fresh peripheral blood by Ficoll-Paque density gradient centrifugation. Trizol reagent was used to extract total RNA, and RNA quality was then checked on an Agilent 2100 Bioanalyzer. The CDR3 sequence holds 15 residues, the cysteine and phenylalanine included. The read is trimmed to its CDR3 DNA, 45 bases read in frame from base 1. The junction carries 20 bases between V and J, which are trimmed by 2 bases and 10 bases respectively. Taken from the germline V gene, the CDR1 and CDR2 loops are MDHEN and SYDVKM.

This clonotype appeared many times. Its antigen is currently not known. The record has no base qualities; no much larger clone is one base away. The TCR beta CDR3 regions were amplified from the RNA transcripts. A first-round RT-PCR of the TCR CDR3 used the HTBI primer set with the Qiagen OneStep RT-PCR kit. A second multiplex PCR round built the libraries, followed by size selection and purification. Libraries were sequenced paired-end with 100 bp reads on an Illumina HiSeq2000. The authors' analysis ran thus. Raw data were processed with SOAPnuke, discarding reads with adapters, uncalled bases, mean Phred below 15, or no exact constant-primer or identifier match. COPE v1.2.5 was used to merge the high-quality paired reads, and each unique nucleotide sequence was defined as a clonotype. MiTCR v1.1 was used to align the clonotypes against IMGT TRBV, TRBD and TRBJ reference segments. Only V-J combinations with frequency above 0.0001, covering approximately 99% of repertoires, were analysed. A TCS score was defined as the ratio between F50 (clonal expansion) and ExV (chaos), using BLOSUM62-based TCRdist between CDR3 peptides within each V-J. Welch's t-statistics and random forest reduced approximately 520 V-J features to roughly 13, which were used in a naive Bayes classifier (R e1071). The raw public reads went through TCRdb reprocessing: fastp at Q25, MiXCR clone calling, in-frame beta chains kept. Identical CDR3 proteins give one entry, which carries the most common genes and DNA. The V and J calls here are based on TCRdb, not the publication. Counted in this sample were roughly 420,000 distinct CDR3 sequences; roughly 15% of them appeared once. The ten top clones hold approximately 5.3% of the sample.

The chain is made from TRBV28 and TRBJ1-1, with TRBD1 tentatively as D gene (6 bases match). Input material: blood. The clonotype originates from a woman between 18 and 30 years old with Graves' hyperthyroidism. The CDR3 loop reads CASSLPSGKGVRAFF. The nucleotide sequence is given as TGTGCCAGCAGTTTACCGTCAGGAAAGGGGGTGAGAGCTTTCTTT.